This T cell receptor (beta chain) was retrieved from a study of T cell repertoires in cytomegalovirus infection. Background on the study: Selected CMV epitopes included recently identified HLA-C-restricted ones as well as well-studied HLA-B-restricted ones. Study outcomes and limitations: Cumulative frequency of public TCR beta families picked out carriers of CMV plus the relevant HLA.

TCRdb passed the reads through MiXCR, listing each CDR3 protein once. Of 900,000 to 950,000 distinct CDR3 sequences detected, around 32% appear once; the ten largest clones hold over 12%. This clonotype appeared a few times. Its antigen is not identified. With 2 bases removed from V and 2 bases from J, the gap between germline ends came to 10 bases. CDR3 length: 15 residues. Germline lookup yields CDR1 LNHDA and CDR2 SQIVND (reference sequence). J is TRBJ1-3 and V is TRBV19; D gene uncertain. The sample in question was cultured CD8+ T cells from PBMCs, obtained from culture after CMV antigen stimulation. This receptor was identified in a human donor in good health (CMV status not recorded). Some clones in this sample may be carry-over from other donors' samples. CDR3 DNA: TGTGCCAGTAGTATAAGATTCCCGGCTGGAAACACCATATATTTT. Its protein product is CASSIRFPAGNTIYF.